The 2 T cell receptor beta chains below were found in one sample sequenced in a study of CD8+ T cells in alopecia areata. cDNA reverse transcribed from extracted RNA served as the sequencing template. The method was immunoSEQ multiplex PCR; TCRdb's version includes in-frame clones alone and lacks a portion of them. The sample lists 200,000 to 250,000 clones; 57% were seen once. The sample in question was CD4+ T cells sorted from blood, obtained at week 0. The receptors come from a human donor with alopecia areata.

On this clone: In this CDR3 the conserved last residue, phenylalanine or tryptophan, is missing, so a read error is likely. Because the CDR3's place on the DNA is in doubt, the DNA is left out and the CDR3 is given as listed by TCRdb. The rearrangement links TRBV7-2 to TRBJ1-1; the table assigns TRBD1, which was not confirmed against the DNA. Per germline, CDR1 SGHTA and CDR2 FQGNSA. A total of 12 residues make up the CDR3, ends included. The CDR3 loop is CASSLGPRGLTL.

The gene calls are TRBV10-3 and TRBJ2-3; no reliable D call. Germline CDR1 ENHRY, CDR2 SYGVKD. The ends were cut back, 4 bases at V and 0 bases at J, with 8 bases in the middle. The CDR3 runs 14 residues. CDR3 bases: TGTGCCATCAGTGCGACCACTAGCACAGATACGCAGTATTTT. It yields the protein CAISATTSTDTQYF.